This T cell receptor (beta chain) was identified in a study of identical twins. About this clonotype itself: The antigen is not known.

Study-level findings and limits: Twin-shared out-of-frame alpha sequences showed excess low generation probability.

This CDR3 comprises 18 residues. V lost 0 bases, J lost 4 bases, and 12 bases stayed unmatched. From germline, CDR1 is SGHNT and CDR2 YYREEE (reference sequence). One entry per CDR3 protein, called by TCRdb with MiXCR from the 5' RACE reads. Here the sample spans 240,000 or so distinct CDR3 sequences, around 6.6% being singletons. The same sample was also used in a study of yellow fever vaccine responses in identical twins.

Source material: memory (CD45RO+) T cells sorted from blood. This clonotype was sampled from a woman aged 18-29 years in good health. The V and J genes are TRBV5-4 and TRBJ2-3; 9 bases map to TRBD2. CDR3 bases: TGTGCCAGCAGCTTGGTGTTGACTAGCGGCGCTCTCTCAGATACGCAGTATTTT. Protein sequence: CASSLVLTSGALSDTQYF.